The clone carrying this T cell receptor beta chain was seen a few times. As yet, its antigen is unknown. The data are from a study of blood T cells in healthy people across ages. Trimming took 5 bases from V and 2 from J, leaving 16 bases between them. The germline V gene has CDR1 LGHNA and CDR2 YSLEER. The CDR3 sequence is 15 residues long. Then a second PCR, running about 6 to 12 cycles, was carried out with a sample-barcoded 5' primer and a J-beta primer mix. In TCRdb, the 5' RACE reads were re-called with MiXCR into one record per CDR3 protein. The sample consists of around 700,000 distinct CDR3 sequences, roughly 25% of them appearing once. Overall study results and limits: Among T cells, TCR beta diversity per million cells dropped roughly linearly as age rose. There was a strong correlation between TCR beta diversity and naive T cell percentage.

The same sample was also studied in work on T cells of mothers and their children.

The sample comprised blood. This TCR came from a boy under 18 in good health. The gene calls are TRBV4-3 and TRBJ2-7; possible D gene TRBD1, 6 bases. The CDR3, as DNA: TGCGCCAGCAGCTCTTTTTCCGGGACACCCTACGAGCAGTACTTC. Protein sequence: CASSSFSGTPYEQYF.